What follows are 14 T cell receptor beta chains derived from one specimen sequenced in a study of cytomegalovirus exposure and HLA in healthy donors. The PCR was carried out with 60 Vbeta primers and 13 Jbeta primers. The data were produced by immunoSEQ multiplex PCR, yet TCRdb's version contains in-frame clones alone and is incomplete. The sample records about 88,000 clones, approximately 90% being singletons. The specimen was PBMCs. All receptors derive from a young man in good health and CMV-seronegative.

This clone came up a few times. CDR3 in amino acids: CASSADAWTGGRNEQFF. The CDR3 DNA is TGTGCCAGCAGCGCGGATGCTTGGACAGGGGGCAGGAATGAGCAGTTCTTC. The chain employs TRBV9 and TRBJ2-1, with TRBD1 matching 11 bases. The CDR3 covers 17 residues. V trimming: 3 bases; J trimming: 7 bases; junction bases outside the gene matches: 12. The germline CDR1 and CDR2 sequences are SGDLS and YYNGEE.

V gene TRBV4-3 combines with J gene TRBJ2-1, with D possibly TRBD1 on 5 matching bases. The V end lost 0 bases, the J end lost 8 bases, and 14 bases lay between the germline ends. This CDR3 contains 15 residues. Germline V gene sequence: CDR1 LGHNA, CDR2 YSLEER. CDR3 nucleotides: TGCGCCAGCAGCCAAGATTATAAAGGGGTTGATGAGCAGTTCTTC. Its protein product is CASSQDYKGVDEQFF.

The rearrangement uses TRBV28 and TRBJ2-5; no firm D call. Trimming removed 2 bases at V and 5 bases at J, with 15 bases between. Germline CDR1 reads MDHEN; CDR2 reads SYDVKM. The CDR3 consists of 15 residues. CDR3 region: CASSLGSRYGETQYF. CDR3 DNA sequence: TGTGCCAGCAGTTTAGGGTCCCGTTACGGGGAGACCCAGTACTTC.

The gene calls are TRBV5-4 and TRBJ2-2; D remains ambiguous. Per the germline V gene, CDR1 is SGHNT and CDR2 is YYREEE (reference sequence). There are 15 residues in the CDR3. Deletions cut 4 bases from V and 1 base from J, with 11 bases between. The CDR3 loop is CASSDHRVNTGELFF. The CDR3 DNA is TGTGCCAGCAGCGATCACCGGGTGAACACCGGGGAGCTGTTTTTT.

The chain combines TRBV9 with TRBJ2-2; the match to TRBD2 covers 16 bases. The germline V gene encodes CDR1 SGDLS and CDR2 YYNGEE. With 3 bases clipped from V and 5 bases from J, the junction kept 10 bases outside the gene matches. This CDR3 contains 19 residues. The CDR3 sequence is CASSGTGTSGRVRTGELFF. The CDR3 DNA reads TGTGCCAGCAGCGGAACCGGGACTAGCGGGAGGGTGAGGACCGGGGAGCTGTTTTTT. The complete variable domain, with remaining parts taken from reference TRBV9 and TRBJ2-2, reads DSGVTQTPKHLITATGQRVTLRCSPRSGDLSVYWYQQSLDQGLQFLIQYYNGEERAKGNILERFSAQQFPDLHSELNLSSLELGDSALYFCASSGTGTSGRVRTGELFFGEGSRLTVL.

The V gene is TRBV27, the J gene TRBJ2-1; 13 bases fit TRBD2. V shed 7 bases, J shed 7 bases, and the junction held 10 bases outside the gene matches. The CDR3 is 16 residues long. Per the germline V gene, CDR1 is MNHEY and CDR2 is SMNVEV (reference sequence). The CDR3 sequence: CASTPLRLAGGNEQFF. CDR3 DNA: TGTGCCAGCACCCCTTTGCGACTAGCGGGAGGAAATGAGCAGTTCTTC.

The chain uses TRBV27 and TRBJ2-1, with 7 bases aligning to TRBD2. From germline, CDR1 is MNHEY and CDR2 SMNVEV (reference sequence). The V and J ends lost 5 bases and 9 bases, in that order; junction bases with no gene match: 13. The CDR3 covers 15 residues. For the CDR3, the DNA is TGTGCCAGCAGTCCCCGGGAGGCGAAAACCAGTGAGCAGTTCTTC. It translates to CASSPREAKTSEQFF.

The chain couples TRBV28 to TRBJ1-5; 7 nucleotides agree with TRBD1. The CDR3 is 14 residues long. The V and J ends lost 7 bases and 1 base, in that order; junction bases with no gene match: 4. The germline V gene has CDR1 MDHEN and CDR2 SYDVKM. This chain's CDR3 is CASKDRASNQPQHF. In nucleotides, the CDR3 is TGTGCCAGCAAAGACAGGGCGAGCAATCAGCCCCAGCATTTT.

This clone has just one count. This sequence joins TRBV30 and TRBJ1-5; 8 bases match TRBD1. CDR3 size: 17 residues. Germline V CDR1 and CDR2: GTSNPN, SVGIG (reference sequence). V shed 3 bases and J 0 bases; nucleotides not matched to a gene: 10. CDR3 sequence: CAWSPARDRLSNQPQHF. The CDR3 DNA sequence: TGTGCCTGGAGCCCCGCGCGGGACAGGCTTAGCAATCAGCCCCAGCATTTT.

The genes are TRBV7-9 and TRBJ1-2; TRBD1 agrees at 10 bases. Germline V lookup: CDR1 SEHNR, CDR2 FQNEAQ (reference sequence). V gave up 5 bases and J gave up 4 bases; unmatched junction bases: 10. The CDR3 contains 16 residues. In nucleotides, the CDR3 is TGTGCCAGCAGCGTTAACCGGGACAGGGGAACCTATGGCTACACCTTC. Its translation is CASSVNRDRGTYGYTF.

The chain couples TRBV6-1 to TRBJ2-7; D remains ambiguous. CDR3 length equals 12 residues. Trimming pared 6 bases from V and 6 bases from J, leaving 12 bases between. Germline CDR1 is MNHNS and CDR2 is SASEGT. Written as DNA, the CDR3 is TGTGCCAGCAGAATCCCCTTCGTCGAGCAGTACTTC. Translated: CASRIPFVEQYF.

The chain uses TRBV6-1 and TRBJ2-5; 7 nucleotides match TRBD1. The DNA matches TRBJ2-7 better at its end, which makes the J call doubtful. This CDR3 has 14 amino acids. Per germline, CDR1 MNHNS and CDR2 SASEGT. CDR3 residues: CASRRDREWDEQYF. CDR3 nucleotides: TGTGCCAGCCGGCGAGACAGGGAGTGGGACGAGCAGTACTTC.

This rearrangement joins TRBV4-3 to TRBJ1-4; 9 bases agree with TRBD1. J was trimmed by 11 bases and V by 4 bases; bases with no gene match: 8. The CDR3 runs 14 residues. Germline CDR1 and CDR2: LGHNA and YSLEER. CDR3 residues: CASSRRQGERKLFF. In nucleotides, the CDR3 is TGCGCCAGCAGCCGTCGACAGGGGGAGAGGAAACTGTTTTTT.

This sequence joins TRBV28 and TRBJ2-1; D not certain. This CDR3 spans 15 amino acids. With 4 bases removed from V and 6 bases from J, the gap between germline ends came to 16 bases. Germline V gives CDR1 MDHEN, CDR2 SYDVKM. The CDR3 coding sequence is TGTGCCAGCAGTTGGTTGGCTGCTACGGGCAATGAGCAGTTCTTC. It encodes CASSWLAATGNEQFF.